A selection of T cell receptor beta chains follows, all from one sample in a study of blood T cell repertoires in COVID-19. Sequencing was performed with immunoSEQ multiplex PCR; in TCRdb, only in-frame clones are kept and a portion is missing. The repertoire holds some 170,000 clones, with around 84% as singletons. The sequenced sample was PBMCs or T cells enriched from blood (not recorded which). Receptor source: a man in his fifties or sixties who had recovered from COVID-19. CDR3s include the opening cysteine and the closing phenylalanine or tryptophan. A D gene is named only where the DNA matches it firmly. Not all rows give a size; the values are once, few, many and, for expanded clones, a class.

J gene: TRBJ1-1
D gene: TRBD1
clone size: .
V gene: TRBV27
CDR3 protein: CASSLGQGIEAFF
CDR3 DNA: TGTGCCAGCAGTTTAGGACAGGGGATTGAAGCTTTCTTT

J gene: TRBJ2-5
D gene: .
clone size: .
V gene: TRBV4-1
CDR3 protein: CASSQDWSYQETQYF
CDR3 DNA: TGCGCCAGCAGCCAAGATTGGAGTTACCAAGAGACCCAGTACTTC

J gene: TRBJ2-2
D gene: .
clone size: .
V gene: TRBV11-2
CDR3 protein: CASSSFSSVDTGELFF
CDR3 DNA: TGTGCCAGCAGCTCCTTTTCTAGCGTAGACACCGGGGAGCTGTTTTTT

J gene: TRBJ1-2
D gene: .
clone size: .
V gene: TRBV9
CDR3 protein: CASSVGAPSNYGYTF
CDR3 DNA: TGTGCCAGCAGCGTAGGAGCACCCTCGAACTATGGCTACACCTTC

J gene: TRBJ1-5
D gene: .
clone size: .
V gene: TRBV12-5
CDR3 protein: CASGLAPGSQSGQPQHF
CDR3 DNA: TGTGCTAGTGGTTTAGCTCCGGGCTCTCAATCGGGGCAGCCCCAGCATTTT

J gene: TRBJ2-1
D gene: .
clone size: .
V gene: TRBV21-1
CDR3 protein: CASSKGRIMAYNEQFF
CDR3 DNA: TGTGCCAGCAGCAAAGGGCGGATAATGGCCTACAATGAGCAGTTCTTC

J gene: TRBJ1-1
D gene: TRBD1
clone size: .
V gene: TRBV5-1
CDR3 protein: CASSSGTGAWGTEAFF
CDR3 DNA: TGCGCCAGCAGCTCCGGGACAGGGGCCTGGGGCACTGAAGCTTTCTTT

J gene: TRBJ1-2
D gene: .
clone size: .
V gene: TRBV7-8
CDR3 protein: CASSPAREGGYTF
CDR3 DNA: TGTGCCAGCAGCCCCGCCAGGGAGGGTGGCTACACCTTC

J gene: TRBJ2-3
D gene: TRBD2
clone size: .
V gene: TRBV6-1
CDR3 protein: CASSEALAGSTDTQYF
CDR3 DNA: TGTGCCAGCAGTGAAGCGCTAGCGGGGAGCACAGATACGCAGTATTTT

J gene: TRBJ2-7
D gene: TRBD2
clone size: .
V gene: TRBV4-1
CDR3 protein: CASSRSGGDTYEQYF
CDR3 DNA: TGCGCCAGCAGCCGGAGCGGGGGAGACACCTACGAGCAGTACTTC

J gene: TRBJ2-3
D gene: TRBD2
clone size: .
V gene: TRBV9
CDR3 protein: CASSGQRGGMTDTQYF
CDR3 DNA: TGTGCCAGCAGCGGCCAGCGGGGGGGCATGACAGATACGCAGTATTTT

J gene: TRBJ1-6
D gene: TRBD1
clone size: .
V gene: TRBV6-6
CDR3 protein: CASSRDRANSPLHF
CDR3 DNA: TGTGCCAGCAGTAGGGACAGGGCAAATTCACCCCTCCACTTT

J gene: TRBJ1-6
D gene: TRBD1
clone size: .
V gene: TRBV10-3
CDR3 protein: CAISEGQENSPLHF
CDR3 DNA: TGTGCCATCAGTGAGGGACAGGAAAATTCACCCCTCCACTTT

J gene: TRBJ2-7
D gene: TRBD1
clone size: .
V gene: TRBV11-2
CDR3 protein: CACARTGVEQYF
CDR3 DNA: TGTGCCTGTGCGAGGACAGGGGTCGAGCAGTACTTC

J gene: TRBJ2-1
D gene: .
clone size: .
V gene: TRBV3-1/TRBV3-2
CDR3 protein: CASSQRSGGRQFF
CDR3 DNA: TGTGCCAGCAGCCAAAGAAGTGGGGGGAGGCAGTTCTTC

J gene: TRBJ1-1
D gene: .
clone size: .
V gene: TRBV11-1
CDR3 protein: CASRNTGSEAFF
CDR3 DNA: TGTGCCAGCCGAAACACAGGGTCTGAAGCTTTCTTT

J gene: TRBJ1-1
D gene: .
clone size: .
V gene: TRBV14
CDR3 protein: CASSHQGMGTEAFF
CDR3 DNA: TGTGCCAGCAGCCATCAGGGTATGGGCACTGAAGCTTTCTTT

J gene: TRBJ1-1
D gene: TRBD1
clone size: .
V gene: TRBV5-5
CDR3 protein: CASSLTGTGGAYTEAFF
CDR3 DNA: TGTGCCAGCAGCCTCACCGGGACAGGGGGCGCGTACACTGAAGCTTTCTTT

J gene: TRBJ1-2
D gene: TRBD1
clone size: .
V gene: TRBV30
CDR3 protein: CAWTPGGNYGYTF
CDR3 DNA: TGTGCCTGGACCCCAGGGGGAAACTATGGCTACACCTTC

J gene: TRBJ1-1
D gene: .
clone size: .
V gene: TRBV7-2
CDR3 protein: CASSFRTTGGTEAFF
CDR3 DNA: TGTGCCAGCAGCTTTAGGACCACAGGTGGGACTGAAGCTTTCTTT

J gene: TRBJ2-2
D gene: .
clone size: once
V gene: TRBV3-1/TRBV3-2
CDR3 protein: CASSAGDPGLLTGELFF
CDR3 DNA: TGTGCCAGCAGTGCCGGGGATCCGGGACTCCTTACCGGGGAGCTGTTTTTT

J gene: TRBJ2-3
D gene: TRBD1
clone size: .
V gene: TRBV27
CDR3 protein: CASKRQGTDTQYF
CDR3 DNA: TGTGCCAGCAAGAGACAGGGGACAGATACGCAGTATTTT

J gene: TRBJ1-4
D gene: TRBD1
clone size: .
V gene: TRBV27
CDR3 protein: CASSWAGGASEKLFF
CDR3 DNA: TGTGCCAGCAGTTGGGCAGGGGGCGCGAGTGAAAAACTGTTTTTT

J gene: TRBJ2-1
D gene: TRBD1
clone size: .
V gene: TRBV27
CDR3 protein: CASNDPGQGASNEQFF
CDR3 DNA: TGTGCCAGCAACGATCCGGGACAGGGGGCGAGCAATGAGCAGTTCTTC

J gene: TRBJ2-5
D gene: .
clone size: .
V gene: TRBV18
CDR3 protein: CASSPKRQVAETQYF
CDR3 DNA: TGTGCCAGCTCACCAAAGAGACAGGTGGCCGAGACCCAGTACTTC

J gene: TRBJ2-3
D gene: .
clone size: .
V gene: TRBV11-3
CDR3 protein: CASSSLALGHTQYF
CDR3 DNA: TGTGCCAGCAGCTCGTTGGCTCTTGGGCATACGCAGTATTTT

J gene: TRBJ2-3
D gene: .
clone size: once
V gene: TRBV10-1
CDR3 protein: CASSGPRALNSDTQYF
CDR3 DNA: TGCGCCAGCAGTGGCCCCAGGGCCTTAAACTCAGATACGCAGTATTTT

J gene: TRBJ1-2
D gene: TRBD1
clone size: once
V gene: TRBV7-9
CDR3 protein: CASSSFPQGAGYGYTF
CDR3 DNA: TGTGCCAGCAGCTCCTTTCCACAGGGGGCCGGCTATGGCTACACCTTC

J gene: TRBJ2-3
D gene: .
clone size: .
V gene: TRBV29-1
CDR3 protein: CSVAYRVQADTQYF
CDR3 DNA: TGCAGCGTCGCCTACAGGGTTCAAGCAGATACGCAGTATTTT

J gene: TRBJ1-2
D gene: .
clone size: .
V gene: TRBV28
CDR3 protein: CASSTTRGYGYTF
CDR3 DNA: TGTGCCAGCAGTACGACCAGGGGCTATGGCTACACCTTC

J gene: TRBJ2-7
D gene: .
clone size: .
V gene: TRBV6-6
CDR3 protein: CASSPGVAYEQYF
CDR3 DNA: TGTGCCAGCAGTCCCGGGGTGGCCTACGAGCAGTACTTC

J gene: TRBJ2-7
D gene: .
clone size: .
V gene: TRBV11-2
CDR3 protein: CASSLISDEQYF
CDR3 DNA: TGTGCCAGCAGCTTAATATCAGACGAGCAGTACTTC